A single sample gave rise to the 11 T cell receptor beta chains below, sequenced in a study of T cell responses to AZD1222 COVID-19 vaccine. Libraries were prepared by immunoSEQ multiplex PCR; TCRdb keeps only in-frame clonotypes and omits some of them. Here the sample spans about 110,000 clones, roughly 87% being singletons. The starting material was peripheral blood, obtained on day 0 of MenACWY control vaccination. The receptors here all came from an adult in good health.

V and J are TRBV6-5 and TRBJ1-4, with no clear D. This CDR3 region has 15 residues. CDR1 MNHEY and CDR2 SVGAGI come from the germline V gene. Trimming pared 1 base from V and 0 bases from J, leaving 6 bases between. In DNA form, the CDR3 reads TGTGCCAGCAGTTACTTTCGCGCAACTAATGAAAAACTGTTTTTT. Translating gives CASSYFRATNEKLFF.

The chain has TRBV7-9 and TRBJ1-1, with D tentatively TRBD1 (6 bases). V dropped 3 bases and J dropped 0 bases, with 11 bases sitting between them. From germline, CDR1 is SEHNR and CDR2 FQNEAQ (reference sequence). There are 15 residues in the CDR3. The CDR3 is CASSFFGDMNTEAFF. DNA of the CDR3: TGTGCCAGCAGCTTTTTCGGGGACATGAACACTGAAGCTTTCTTT.

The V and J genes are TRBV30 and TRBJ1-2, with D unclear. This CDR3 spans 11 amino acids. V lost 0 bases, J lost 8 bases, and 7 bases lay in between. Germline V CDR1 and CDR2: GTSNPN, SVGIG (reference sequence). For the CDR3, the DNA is TGTGCCTGGAGTGTATCAGGCGGCTACACCTTC. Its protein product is CAWSVSGGYTF. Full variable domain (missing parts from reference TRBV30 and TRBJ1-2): SQTIHQWPATLVQPVGSPLSLECTVEGTSNPNLYWYRQAAGRGLQLLFYSVGIGQISSEVPQNLSASRPQDRQFILSSKKLLLSDSGFYLCAWSVSGGYTFGSGTRLTVV.

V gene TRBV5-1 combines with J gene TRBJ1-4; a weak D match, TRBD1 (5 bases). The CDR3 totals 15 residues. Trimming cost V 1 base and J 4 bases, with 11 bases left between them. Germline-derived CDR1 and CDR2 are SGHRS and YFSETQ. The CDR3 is CASSLWSGFNEKLFF. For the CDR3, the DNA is TGCGCCAGCAGCTTGTGGTCAGGGTTTAATGAAAAACTGTTTTTT.

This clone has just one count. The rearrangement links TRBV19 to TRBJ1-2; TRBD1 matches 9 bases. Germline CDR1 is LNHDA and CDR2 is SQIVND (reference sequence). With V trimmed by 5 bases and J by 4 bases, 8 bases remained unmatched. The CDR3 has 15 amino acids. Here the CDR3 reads CASSLGQGRSYGYTF. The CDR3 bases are TGTGCCAGTAGTTTGGGACAGGGAAGATCCTATGGCTACACCTTC.

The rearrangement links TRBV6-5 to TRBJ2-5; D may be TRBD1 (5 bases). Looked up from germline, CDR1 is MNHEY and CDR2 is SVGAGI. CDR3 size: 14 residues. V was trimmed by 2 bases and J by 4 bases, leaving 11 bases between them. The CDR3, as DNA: TGTGCCAGCAGTTACGGGGCGTACCGAGAGACCCAGTACTTC. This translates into CASSYGAYRETQYF.

CDR3 DNA: TGCGCCAGCAGCCAAGTAGGGGACCATGAGCAGTTCTTC. Its translation is CASSQVGDHEQFF. This chain uses TRBV4-1 with TRBJ2-1; possibly TRBD1 or TRBD2 for D (5 bases each). The CDR3 spans 13 residues. Germline lookup yields CDR1 MGHRA and CDR2 YSYEKL. The ends were cut back, 1 base at V and 8 bases at J, with 9 bases in the middle.

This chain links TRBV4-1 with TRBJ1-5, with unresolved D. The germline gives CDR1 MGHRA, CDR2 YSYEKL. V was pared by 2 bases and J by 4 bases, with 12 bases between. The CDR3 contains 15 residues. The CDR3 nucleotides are TGCGCCAGCAGCCAAAGCCTAGCGGGGAATCAGCCCCAGCATTTT. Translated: CASSQSLAGNQPQHF.

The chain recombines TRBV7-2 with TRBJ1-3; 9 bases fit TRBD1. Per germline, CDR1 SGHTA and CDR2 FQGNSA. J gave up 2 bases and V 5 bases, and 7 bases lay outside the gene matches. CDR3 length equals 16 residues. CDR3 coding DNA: TGTGCCAGCAGCCAGATAGGGACAGGGCCTGGAAACACCATATATTTT. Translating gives CASSQIGTGPGNTIYF.

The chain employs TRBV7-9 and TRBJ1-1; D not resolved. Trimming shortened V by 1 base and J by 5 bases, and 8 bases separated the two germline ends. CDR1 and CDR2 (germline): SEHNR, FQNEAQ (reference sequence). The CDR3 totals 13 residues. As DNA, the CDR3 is TGTGCCAGCAGCTTAGGAGTGGGAACTGAAGCTTTCTTT. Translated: CASSLGVGTEAFF.

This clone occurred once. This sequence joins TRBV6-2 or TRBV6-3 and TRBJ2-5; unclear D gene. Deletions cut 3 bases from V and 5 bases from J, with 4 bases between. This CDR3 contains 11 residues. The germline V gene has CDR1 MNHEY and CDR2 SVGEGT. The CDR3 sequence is CASSYQETQYF. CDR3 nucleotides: TGTGCCAGCAGTTATCAGGAGACCCAGTACTTC.